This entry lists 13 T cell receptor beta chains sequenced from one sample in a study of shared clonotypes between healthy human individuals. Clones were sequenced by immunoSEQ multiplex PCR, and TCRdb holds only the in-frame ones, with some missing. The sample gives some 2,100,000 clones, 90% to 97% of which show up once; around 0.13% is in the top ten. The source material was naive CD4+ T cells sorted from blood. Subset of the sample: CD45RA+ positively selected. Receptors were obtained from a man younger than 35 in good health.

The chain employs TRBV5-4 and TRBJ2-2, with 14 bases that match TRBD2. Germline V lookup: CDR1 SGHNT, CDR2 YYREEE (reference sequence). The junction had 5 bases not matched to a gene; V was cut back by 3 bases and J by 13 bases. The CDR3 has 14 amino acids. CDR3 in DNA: TGTGCCAGCAGCTCGGGACTAGCGGGAGAGGGGCTGTTTTTT. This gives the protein CASSSGLAGEGLFF. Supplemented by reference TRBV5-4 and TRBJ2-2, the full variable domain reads ETGVTQSPTHLIKTRGQQVTLRCSSQSGHNTVSWYQQALGQGPQFIFQYYREEENGRGNFPPRFSGLQFPNYSSELNVNALELDDSALYLCASSSGLAGEGLFFGEGSRLTVL.

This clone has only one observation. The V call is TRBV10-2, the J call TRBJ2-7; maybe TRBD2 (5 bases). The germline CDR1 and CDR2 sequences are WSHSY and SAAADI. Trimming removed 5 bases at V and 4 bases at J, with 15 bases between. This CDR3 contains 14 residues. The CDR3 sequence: CASSTGSAGYEQYF. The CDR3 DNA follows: TGCGCCAGCAGTACGGGAAGCGCGGGTTACGAGCAGTACTTC.

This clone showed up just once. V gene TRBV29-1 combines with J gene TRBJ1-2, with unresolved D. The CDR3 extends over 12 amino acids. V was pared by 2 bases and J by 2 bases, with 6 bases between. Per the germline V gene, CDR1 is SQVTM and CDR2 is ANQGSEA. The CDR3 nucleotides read TGCAGCGTTGAATGGCAGAACTATGGCTACACCTTC. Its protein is CSVEWQNYGYTF.

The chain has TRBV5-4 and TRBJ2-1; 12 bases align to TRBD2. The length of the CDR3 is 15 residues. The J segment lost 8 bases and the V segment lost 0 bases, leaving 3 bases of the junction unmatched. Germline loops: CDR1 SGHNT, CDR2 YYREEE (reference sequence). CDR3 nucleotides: TGTGCCAGCAGCTTGGGGACTAGCGGGGTATATGAGCAGTTCTTC. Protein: CASSLGTSGVYEQFF.

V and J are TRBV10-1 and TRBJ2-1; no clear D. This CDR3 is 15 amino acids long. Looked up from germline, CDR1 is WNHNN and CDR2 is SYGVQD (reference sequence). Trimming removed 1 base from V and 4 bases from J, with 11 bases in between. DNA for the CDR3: TGCGCCAGCAGTGAGTGGTCGGGTGCGTACAATGAGCAGTTCTTC. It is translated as CASSEWSGAYNEQFF.

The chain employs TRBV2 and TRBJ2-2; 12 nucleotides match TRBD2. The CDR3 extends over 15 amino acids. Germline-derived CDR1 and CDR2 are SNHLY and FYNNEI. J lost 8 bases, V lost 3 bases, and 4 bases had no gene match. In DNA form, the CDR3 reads TGTGCCAGCAGTGAGCTAGCGGGAGGGCCTGGGGAGCTGTTTTTT. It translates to CASSELAGGPGELFF.

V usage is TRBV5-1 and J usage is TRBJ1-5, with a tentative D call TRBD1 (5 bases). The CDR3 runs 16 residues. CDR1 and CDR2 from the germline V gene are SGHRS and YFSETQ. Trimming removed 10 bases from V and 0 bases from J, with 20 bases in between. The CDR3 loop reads CAPSPDIHYSNQPQHF. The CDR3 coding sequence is TGCGCCCCAAGCCCGGACATCCATTATAGCAATCAGCCCCAGCATTTT. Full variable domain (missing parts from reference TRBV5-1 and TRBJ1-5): KAGVTQTPRYLIKTRGQQVTLSCSPISGHRSVSWYQQTPGQGLQFLFEYFSETQRNKGNFPGRFSGRQFSNSRSEMNVSTLELGDSALYLCAPSPDIHYSNQPQHFGDGTRLSIL.

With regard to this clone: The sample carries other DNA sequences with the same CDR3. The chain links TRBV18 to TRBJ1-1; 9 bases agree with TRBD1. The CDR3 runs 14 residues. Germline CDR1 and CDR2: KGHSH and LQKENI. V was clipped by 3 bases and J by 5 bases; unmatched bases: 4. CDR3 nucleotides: TGTGCCAGCTCACCTGGACAGGGGATTACTGAAGCTTTCTTT. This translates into CASSPGQGITEAFF.

In DNA form, the CDR3 reads TGTGCCAGCAGTTATTATCAAGGGGACGGGGAGCTGTTTTTT. Translated: CASSYYQGDGELFF. The J gene is TRBJ2-2, the V gene TRBV2; TRBD1 is a possible D gene (5 bases). The CDR3 spans 14 residues. Germline V CDR1 and CDR2: SNHLY, FYNNEI. Trimming pared 5 bases from V and 7 bases from J, leaving 14 bases between.

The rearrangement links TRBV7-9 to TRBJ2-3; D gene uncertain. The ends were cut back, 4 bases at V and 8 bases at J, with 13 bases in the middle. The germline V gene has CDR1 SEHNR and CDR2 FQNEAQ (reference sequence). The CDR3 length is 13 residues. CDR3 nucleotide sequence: TGTGCCAGCAGCTCCCGGATGGATGGTACGCAGTATTTT. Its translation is CASSSRMDGTQYF.

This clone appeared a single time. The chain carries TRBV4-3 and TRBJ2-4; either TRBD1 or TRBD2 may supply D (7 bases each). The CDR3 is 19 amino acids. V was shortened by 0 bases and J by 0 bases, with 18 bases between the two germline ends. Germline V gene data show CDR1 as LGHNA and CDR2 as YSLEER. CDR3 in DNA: TGCGCCAGCAGCCAAGATCGGGGAGGGACAGACTTAGCCAAAAACATTCAGTACTTC. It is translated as CASSQDRGGTDLAKNIQYF.

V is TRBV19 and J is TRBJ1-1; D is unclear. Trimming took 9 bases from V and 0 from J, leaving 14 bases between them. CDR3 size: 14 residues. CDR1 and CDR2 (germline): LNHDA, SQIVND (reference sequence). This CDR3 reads CASNRVPMNTEAFF. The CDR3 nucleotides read TGTGCCAGCAACCGGGTCCCCATGAACACTGAAGCTTTCTTT.

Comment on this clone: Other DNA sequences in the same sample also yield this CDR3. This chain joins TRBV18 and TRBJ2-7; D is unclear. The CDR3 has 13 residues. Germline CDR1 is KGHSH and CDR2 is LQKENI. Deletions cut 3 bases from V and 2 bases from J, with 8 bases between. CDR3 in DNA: TGTGCCAGCTCACCGGGTCCAACCTACGAGCAGTACTTC. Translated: CASSPGPTYEQYF.